Listed below are T cell receptor beta chains from one sample, sequenced in a study of Graves' ophthalmopathy and Graves' hyperthyroidism. TCRdb reanalysed the multiplex PCR reads using MiXCR and keeps one entry per CDR3 protein. Seen here are around 1.1 million distinct CDR3 sequences, about 36% observed once, and the top ten hold roughly 11%. Sequencing was carried out using peripheral blood or thyroid tissue (not recorded which). These receptors came from an adult man with Graves' hyperthyroidism. Each CDR3 is given with its conserved first and last residue. The D gene is left open where the match is weak. Clone size is stated in some rows and not others, as once, few, many or a class when expanded.

TRBV7-6	TRBJ2-5	many	TRBD1	CASSLGATGGSGETQYF	TGTGCCAGCAGCTTAGGTGCGACAGGGGGTTCAGGCGAGACCCAGTACTTC
TRBV30	TRBJ2-7	-	TRBD2	CAWSVVGLRYEQYF	TGTGCCTGGAGTGTCGTGGGACTACGCTACGAGCAGTACTTC
TRBV6-5	TRBJ1-5	-	-	CASTGTLSSNQPQHF	TGTGCCAGCACGGGGACCCTAAGCAGCAATCAGCCCCAGCATTTT
TRBV7-9	TRBJ2-2	-	-	CASSSGEELFF	TGTGCCAGCAGCTCTGGGGAGGAGCTGTTTTTT
TRBV6-4	TRBJ1-2	-	TRBD1	CASITAQGGGYTF	TGTGCCAGCATTACGGCACAGGGGGGTGGCTACACCTTC
TRBV6-6	TRBJ2-7	few	-	CASRSTPGDAYEQYF	TGTGCCAGCAGAAGCACGCCTGGGGATGCTTACGAGCAGTACTTC
TRBV2	TRBJ2-7	-	-	CASSEGAQGVYEQYF	TGTGCCAGCAGTGAAGGGGCCCAGGGTGTCTACGAGCAGTACTTC
TRBV29-1	TRBJ1-2	few	-	CSVDSDNYGYTF	TGCAGCGTTGACTCAGACAACTATGGCTACACCTTC
TRBV10-3	TRBJ2-5	many	-	CAISEGQPSQETQYF	TGTGCCATCAGTGAGGGACAGCCATCCCAAGAGACCCAGTACTTC
TRBV2	TRBJ2-5	-	-	CASSDDSDPSETQYF	TGTGCCAGCAGTGACGACAGCGACCCGTCGGAGACCCAGTACTTC
TRBV5-6	TRBJ1-1	many	-	CASSSAGLGDTEAFF	TGTGCCAGCAGCTCGGCAGGTCTCGGGGACACTGAAGCTTTCTTT
TRBV24-1	TRBJ2-5	-	TRBD1	CATSGQGRSETQYF	TGTGCCACCAGTGGACAGGGTCGGAGCGAGACCCAGTACTTC
TRBV5-1	TRBJ1-2	many	TRBD1	CASSWGPGQGDGYTF	TGCGCCAGCAGCTGGGGGCCGGGACAGGGTGACGGCTACACCTTC
TRBV9	TRBJ1-6	-	-	CASSPANSPLHF	TGTGCCAGCAGCCCTGCCAATTCACCCCTCCACTTT
TRBV5-1	TRBJ2-5	-	TRBD1	CASSSDREGPETQYF	TGCGCCAGCAGCTCGGACAGGGAAGGTCCAGAGACCCAGTACTTC
TRBV7-3	TRBJ1-2	-	-	CATRWGSGYTF	TGTGCCACCAGATGGGGGTCTGGCTACACCTTC
TRBV10-2	TRBJ2-7	few	-	CASSEQLPPVIYF	TGCGCCAGCAGTGAGCAGTTACCCCCAGTAATATACTTC
TRBV20-1	TRBJ1-2	-	-	CSARALSGGAASTYGYTF	TGCAGTGCTAGAGCCCTTAGCGGGGGGGCAGCATCGACATATGGCTACACCTTC
TRBV5-1	TRBJ2-2	many	-	CASSSTGSDTGELFF	TGCGCCAGCAGCAGTACAGGGTCCGACACCGGGGAGCTGTTTTTT